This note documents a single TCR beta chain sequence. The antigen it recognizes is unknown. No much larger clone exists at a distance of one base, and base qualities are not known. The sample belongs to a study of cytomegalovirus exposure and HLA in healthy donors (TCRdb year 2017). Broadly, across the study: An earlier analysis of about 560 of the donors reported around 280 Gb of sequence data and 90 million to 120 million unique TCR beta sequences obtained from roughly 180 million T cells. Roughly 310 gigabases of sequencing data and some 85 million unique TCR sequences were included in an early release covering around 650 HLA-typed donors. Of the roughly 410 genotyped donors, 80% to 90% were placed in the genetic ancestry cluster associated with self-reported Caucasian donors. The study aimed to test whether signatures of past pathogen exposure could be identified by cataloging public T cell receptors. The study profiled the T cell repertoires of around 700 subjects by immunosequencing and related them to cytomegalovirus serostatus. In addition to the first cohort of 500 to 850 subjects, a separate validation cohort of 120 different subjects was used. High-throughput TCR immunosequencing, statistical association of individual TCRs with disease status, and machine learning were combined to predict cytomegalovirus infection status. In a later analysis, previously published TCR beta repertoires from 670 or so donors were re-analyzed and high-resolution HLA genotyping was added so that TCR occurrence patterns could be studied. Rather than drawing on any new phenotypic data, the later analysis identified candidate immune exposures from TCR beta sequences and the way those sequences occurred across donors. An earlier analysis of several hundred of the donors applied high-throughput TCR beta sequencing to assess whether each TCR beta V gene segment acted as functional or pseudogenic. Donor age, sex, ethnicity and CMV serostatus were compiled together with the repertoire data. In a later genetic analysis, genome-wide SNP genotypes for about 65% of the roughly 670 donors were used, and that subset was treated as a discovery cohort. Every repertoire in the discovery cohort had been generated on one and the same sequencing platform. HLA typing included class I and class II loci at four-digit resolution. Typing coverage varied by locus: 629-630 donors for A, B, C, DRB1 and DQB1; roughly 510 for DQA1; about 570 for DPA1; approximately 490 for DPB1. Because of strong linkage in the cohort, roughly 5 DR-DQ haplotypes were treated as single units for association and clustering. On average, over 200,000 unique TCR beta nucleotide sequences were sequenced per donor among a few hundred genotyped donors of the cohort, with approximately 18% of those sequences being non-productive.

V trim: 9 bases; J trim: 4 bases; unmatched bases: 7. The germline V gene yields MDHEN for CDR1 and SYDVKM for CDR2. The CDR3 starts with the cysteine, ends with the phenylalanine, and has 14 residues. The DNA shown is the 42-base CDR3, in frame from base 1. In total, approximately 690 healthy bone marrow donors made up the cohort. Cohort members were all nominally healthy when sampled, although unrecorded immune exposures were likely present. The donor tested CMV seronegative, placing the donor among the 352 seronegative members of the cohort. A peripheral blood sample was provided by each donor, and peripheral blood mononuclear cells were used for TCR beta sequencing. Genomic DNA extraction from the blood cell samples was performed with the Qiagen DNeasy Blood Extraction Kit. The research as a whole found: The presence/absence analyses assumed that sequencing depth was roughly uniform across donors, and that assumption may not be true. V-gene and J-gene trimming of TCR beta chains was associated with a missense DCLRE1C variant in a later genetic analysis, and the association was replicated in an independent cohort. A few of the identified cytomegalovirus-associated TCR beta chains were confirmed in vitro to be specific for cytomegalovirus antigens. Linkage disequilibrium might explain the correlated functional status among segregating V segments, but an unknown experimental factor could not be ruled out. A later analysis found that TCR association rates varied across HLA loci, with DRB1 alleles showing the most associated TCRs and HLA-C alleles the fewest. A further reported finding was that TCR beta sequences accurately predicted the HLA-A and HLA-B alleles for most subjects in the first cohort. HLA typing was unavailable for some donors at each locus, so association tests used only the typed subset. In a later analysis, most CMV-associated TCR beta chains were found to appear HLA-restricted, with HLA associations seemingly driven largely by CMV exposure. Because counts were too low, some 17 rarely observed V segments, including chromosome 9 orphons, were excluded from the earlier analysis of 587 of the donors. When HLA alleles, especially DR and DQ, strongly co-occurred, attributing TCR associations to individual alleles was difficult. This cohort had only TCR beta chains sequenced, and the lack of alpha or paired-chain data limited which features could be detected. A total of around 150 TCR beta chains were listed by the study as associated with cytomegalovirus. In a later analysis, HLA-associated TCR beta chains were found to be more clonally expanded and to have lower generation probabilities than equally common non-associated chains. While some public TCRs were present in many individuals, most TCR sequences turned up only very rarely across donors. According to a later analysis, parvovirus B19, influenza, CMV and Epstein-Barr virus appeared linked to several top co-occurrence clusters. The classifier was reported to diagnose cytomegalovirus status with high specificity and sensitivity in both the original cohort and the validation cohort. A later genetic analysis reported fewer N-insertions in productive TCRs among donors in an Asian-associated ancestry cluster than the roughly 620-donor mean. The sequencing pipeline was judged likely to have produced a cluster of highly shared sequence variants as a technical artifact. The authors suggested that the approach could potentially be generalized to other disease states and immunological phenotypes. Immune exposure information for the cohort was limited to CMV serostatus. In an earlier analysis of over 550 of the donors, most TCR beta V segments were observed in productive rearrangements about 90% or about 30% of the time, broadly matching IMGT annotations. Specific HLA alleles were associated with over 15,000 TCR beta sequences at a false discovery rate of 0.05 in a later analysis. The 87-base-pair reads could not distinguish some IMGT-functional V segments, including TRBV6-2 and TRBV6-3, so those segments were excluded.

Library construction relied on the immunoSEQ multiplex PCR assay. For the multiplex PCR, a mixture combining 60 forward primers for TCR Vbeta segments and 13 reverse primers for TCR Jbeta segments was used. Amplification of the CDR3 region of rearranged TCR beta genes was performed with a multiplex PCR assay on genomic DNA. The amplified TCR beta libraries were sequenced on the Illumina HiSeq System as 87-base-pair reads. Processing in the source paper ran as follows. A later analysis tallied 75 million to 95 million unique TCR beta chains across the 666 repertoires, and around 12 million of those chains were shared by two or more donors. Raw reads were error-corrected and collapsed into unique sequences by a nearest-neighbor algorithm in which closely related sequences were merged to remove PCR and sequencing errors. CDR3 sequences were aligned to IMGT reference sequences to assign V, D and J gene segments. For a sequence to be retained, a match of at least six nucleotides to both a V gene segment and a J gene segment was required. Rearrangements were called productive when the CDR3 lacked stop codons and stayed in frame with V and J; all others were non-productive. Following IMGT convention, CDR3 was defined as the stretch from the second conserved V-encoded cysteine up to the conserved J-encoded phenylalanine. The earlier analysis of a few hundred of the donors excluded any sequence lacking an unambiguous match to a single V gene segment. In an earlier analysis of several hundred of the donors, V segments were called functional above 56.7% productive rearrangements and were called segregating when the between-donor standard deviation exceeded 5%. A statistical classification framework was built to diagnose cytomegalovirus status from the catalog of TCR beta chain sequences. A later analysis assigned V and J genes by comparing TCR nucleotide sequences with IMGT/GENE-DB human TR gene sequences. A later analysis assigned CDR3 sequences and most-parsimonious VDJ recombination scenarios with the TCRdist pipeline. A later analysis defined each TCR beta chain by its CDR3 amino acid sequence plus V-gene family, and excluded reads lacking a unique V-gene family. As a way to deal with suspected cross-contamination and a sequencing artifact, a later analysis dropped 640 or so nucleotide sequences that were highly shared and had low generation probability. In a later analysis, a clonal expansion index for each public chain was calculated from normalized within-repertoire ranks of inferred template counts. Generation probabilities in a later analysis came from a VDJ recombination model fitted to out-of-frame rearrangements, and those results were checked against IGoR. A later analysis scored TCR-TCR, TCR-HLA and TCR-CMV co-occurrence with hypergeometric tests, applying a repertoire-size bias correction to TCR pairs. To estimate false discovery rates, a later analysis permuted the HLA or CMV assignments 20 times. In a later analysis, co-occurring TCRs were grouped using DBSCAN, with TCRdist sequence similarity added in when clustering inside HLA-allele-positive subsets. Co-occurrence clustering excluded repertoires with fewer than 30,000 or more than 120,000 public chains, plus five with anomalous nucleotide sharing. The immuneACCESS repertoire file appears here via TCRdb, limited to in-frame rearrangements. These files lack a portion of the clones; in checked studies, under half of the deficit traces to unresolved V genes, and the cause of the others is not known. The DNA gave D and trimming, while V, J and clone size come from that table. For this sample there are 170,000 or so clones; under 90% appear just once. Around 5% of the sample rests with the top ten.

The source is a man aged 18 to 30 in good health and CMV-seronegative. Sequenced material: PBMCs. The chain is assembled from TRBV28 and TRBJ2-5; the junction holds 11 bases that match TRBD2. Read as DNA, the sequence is TGTGCCAGGAACCATAGCGGGAGGGGAGAGACCCAGTACTTC. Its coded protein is CARNHSGRGETQYF.